A selection of T cell receptor beta chains follows, all from one sample in a study of blood T cell repertoires in COVID-19. Using immunoSEQ multiplex PCR, the repertoire was profiled, and TCRdb retains in-frame clones only, with some absent. Here the sample spans more than 95,000 clones, roughly four fifths being singletons. The specimen sequenced was peripheral blood. These receptors were collected from a man aged 30 to 39 with COVID-19, enrolled during active disease. Each CDR3 is given with its conserved first and last residue. The order of the fields is V gene, clone size, D gene, J gene, CDR3 DNA, CDR3 protein. A D gene is named only where the DNA matches it firmly. The size field is filled for only some rows; it gives once, few, many or a size class.

TRBV10-2	.	.	TRBJ2-5	TGCGCCAGCAGCGACCCAGACAGGTTCCAAGAGACCCAGTACTTC	CASSDPDRFQETQYF
TRBV28	few	TRBD1	TRBJ1-4	TGTGCCAGCAGTTCCGCCGACAGGGCAACTAATGAAAAACTGTTTTTT	CASSSADRATNEKLFF
TRBV7-8	.	.	TRBJ1-2	TGTGCCAGCAGCTTATTCAGGGTTAGGGGCTATGGCTACACCTTC	CASSLFRVRGYGYTF
TRBV11-3	.	.	TRBJ1-3	TGTGCCAGCAGCCCACGACAGGCCCCCTCTGGAAACACCATATATTTT	CASSPRQAPSGNTIYF
TRBV19	.	TRBD1	TRBJ1-1	TGTGCCAGTAGTCGGGACAGGGGGGTCACTGAAGCTTTCTTT	CASSRDRGVTEAFF
TRBV27	.	TRBD1	TRBJ2-7	TGTGCCAGCAGTTCCCGACAGGGGGCGGGAGAGCAGTACTTC	CASSSRQGAGEQYF
TRBV29-1	.	.	TRBJ1-2	TGCAGCGTTAGGGACATTTATGGCTACACCTTC	CSVRDIYGYTF
TRBV7-2	.	TRBD1	TRBJ1-6	TGTGCCAGCAGCCCGGACAGGGGGCCTCCTCCGAATTCACCCCTCCACTTT	CASSPDRGPPPNSPLHF
TRBV7-9	few	.	TRBJ1-1	TGTGCCAGCAGCCCCCAGAGGTACATGAACACTGAAGCTTTCTTT	CASSPQRYMNTEAFF
TRBV12-3/TRBV12-4	few	.	TRBJ1-5	TGTGCCAGCAGCCCTGCACTCAATCAGCCCCAGCATTTT	CASSPALNQPQHF
TRBV28	.	TRBD2	TRBJ2-5	TGTGCCAGCAGCCCGTGGTTAGCGGGAGATATCGGCCAAGAGACCCAGTACTTC	CASSPWLAGDIGQETQYF
TRBV2	.	.	TRBJ1-1	TGTGCCAGCAGTTTCGCGGGGGGCGGGACTGAAGCTTTCTTT	CASSFAGGGTEAFF
TRBV21-1	.	.	TRBJ2-7	TGTGCCAGCAGCATTTACCCCCGGGACTCCTTTTGGAAGTACTTC	CASSIYPRDSFWKYF
TRBV4-1	.	.	TRBJ2-5	TGCGCCAGCAGCCAACAGGGTGTCCAAGAGACCCAGTACTTC	CASSQQGVQETQYF
TRBV9	.	.	TRBJ1-1	TGTGCCAGCAGCGTCTCAGGGTGGGGCACTGAAGCTTTCTTT	CASSVSGWGTEAFF
TRBV7-2	.	TRBD1	TRBJ1-1	TGTGCCAGCAGCTCCCCCGGGACAGGGAGCATGAACACTGAAGCTTTCTTT	CASSSPGTGSMNTEAFF
TRBV24-1	.	.	TRBJ1-2	TGTGCCACCAGTGATTTCGACAGAATGGATGGCTACACCTTC	CATSDFDRMDGYTF
TRBV28	.	.	TRBJ2-7	TGTGCCAGCAGTTACAACTACGAGCAGTACTTC	CASSYNYEQYF
TRBV7-6	.	TRBD1	TRBJ1-4	TGTGCCAGCACACAGGGGAATGAAAAACTGTTTTTT	CASTQGNEKLFF
TRBV12-5	once	.	TRBJ1-1	TGTGCTAGTGGTTTGGGACAGGAAGCTTTCTTT	CASGLGQEAFF
TRBV28	.	.	TRBJ1-5	TGTGCCAGCAGTTATGTGGCTCAGCCCCAGCATTTT	CASSYVAQPQHF
TRBV9	.	.	TRBJ1-1	TGTGCCAGCAGCGTAGAAGGGGTCTCCACTGAAGCTTTCTTT	CASSVEGVSTEAFF
TRBV7-7	.	TRBD2	TRBJ2-1	TGTGCCAGCAGCTTAGCGGGACTAGTGGGGGCAAATGAGCAGTTCTTC	CASSLAGLVGANEQFF
TRBV12-5	.	.	TRBJ1-1	TGTGCTAGTGGTTTGGTCAGGGCTGGGGCTGAAGCTTTCTTT	CASGLVRAGAEAFF
TRBV6-2/TRBV6-3	.	TRBD2	TRBJ2-4	TGTGCCAGCAGTTACGAAAATCTTCTAGCGGGGTTTGGTAACATTCAGTACTTC	CASSYENLLAGFGNIQYF
TRBV5-6	.	.	TRBJ1-1	TGTGCCAGCAGCGCGTTCGTCGTGTTGGGGGCGCGTAGGTCTGAAGCTTTCTTT	CASSAFVVLGARRSEAFF
TRBV7-8	once	TRBD1	TRBJ2-5	TGTGCCAGCACCGACAGGGCGCGGGAGACCCAGTACTTC	CASTDRARETQYF
TRBV28	.	TRBD1	TRBJ1-1	TGTGCCAGCAGTTCCGCCGGGACAGGGAAAGCTTTCTTT	CASSSAGTGKAFF
TRBV15	.	TRBD2	TRBJ2-2	TGTGCCACCAGCAGAGATATCGGGGGGGGCACCGGGGAGCTGTTTTTT	CATSRDIGGGTGELFF
TRBV19	.	TRBD1	TRBJ1-5	TGTGCCAGTAATCGCGTGACAGGGTTTCAGCCCCAGCATTTT	CASNRVTGFQPQHF
TRBV4-1	.	.	TRBJ1-6	TGCGCCAGCAGCCAGACAGGTTATAATTCACCCCTCCACTTT	CASSQTGYNSPLHF
TRBV5-1	.	.	TRBJ1-4	TGCGCCAGCAGCTTGGGACGTGCCCTCCTCGGACAGAATGAAAAACTGTTTTTT	CASSLGRALLGQNEKLFF
TRBV4-3	few	TRBD2	TRBJ2-1	TGCGCCAGCAGCCAAGACAGGGAGGGCTACAATGAGCAGTTCTTC	CASSQDREGYNEQFF
TRBV12-3/TRBV12-4	.	.	TRBJ2-5	TGTGCCAGCCTATTGAGTGTCCAAGAGACCCAGTACTTC	CASLLSVQETQYF
TRBV7-2	once	TRBD1	TRBJ1-1	TGTGCCAGCAGGGTGGGCAGACAGGGCATGAACACTGAAGCTTTCTTT	CASRVGRQGMNTEAFF
TRBV6-5	.	TRBD2	TRBJ2-7	TGTGCCAGCAGCAAACTAGCGGGGGGCTCCTACGAGCAGTACTTC	CASSKLAGGSYEQYF
TRBV19	.	TRBD1	TRBJ2-1	TGTGCCAGCCGGGACAGGGGGTTAGGGGAGCAGTTCTTC	CASRDRGLGEQFF
TRBV7-2	few	TRBD2	TRBJ2-7	TGTGCCAGCAGCCCCAATAGCGGGAATCCCTACGAGCAGTACTTC	CASSPNSGNPYEQYF
TRBV19	.	TRBD1	TRBJ2-5	TGTGCCAGTAGTAGCGGACAGGGGGGAGAGACCCAGTACTTC	CASSSGQGGETQYF
TRBV5-1	.	.	TRBJ1-5	TGCGCCAGCATTTACGTCGGGGTTACTCATCAGCCCCAGCATTTT	CASIYVGVTHQPQHF
TRBV9	.	TRBD2	TRBJ2-5	TGTGCCAGCAGCGATACTAGCGGCGACGAGACCCAGTACTTC	CASSDTSGDETQYF
TRBV27	.	TRBD1	TRBJ1-2	TGTGCCAGCAGTTGGGGCAGGGGGGATGGCTACACCTTC	CASSWGRGDGYTF
TRBV19	few	.	TRBJ2-1	TGTGCCAGTAGAGGTGAGGTTTTAGAGTTCTTC	CASRGEVLEFF
TRBV5-5	.	.	TRBJ1-2	TGTGCCAGCAGCTTGGACAGGGATGGCTACACCTTC	CASSLDRDGYTF
TRBV27	.	TRBD1	TRBJ1-5	TGTGCCAGCAGGCCGGGACAGGGGGCGCGAGGCAATCAGCCCCAGCATTTT	CASRPGQGARGNQPQHF
TRBV15	.	.	TRBJ1-4	TGTGCCACCAGCAGAGATCACGGGGGGCCGGGAAATGAAAAACTGTTTTTT	CATSRDHGGPGNEKLFF
TRBV19	.	TRBD1	TRBJ2-5	TGTGCCAGTAGTACAACAACAGGGGGCCTTCGAGAGACCCAGTACTTC	CASSTTTGGLRETQYF
TRBV20-1	few	TRBD2	TRBJ2-4	TGCAGTGCTGGGATGGGACTAGCATATTTC	CSAGMGLAYF
TRBV5-4	.	TRBD2	TRBJ2-2	TGTGCCAGCAGCCCGGGACTAGCGGGAGAAAGGGCCGGGGAGCTGTTTTTT	CASSPGLAGERAGELFF
TRBV28	.	TRBD1	TRBJ1-2	TGTGCCAGCAGCCCCGGACAGGGGGCATCTCGGGGCTACACCTTC	CASSPGQGASRGYTF
TRBV27	.	.	TRBJ1-2	TGTGCCAGCAGTTTGCAAGGGAGCGGCTATGGCTACACCTTC	CASSLQGSGYGYTF